This T cell receptor beta chain is drawn from a study of identifying expanded T cells in peripheral blood. Concerning this clone itself: Its antigen is still unknown.

CDR1 and CDR2 (germline): SGDLS, YYNGEE. V lost 4 bases, J lost 1 base, and 9 bases lay in between. The CDR3 is made up of 15 amino acids. Method: immunoSEQ multiplex PCR; TCRdb's copy keeps in-frame clones and lacks some. Of around 76,000 clones in the sample, around 90% were seen once. Collection occurred without any documented infections or immune events in donors. Study results and limitations: Over around two and four weeks, about 16 and 19 clones changed, versus 1.2 between replicates.

The source is a person between 18 and 75 years old in good health. J is TRBJ2-6 and V is TRBV9; D unclear. Source material: blood. The CDR3 loop is CASSPRRSGANVLTF. The CDR3 DNA sequence: TGTGCCAGCAGCCCGAGGCGTTCTGGGGCCAACGTCCTGACTTTC. The variable domain in full, completed from reference TRBV9 and TRBJ2-6, reads DSGVTQTPKHLITATGQRVTLRCSPRSGDLSVYWYQQSLDQGLQFLIQYYNGEERAKGNILERFSAQQFPDLHSELNLSSLELGDSALYFCASSPRRSGANVLTFGAGSRLTVL.